The 17 T cell receptor beta chains below all came from one sample that was sequenced in a study of T-cell reconstitution after alpha-beta-depleted transplantation in children. Construction of the TCRbeta library involved unique molecular identifiers. One entry per CDR3 protein, called by TCRdb with MiXCR from the PCR reads. The data show approximately 980,000 distinct CDR3 sequences, roughly 29% seen once. The sequences come from PBMCs, mostly from graft donor cells, collected 360 days after TCRalphabeta/CD19-depleted stem cell transplant. The receptors were sampled from a boy younger than two who had a stem cell transplant for SCID, so the T cells may come from the graft donor.

The rearrangement uses TRBV30 and TRBJ2-1; tentatively, D is TRBD2 (5 bases). The V end was cut by 4 bases, the J end by 4 bases, with 17 bases between. Germline V gene lookup returns CDR1 GTSNPN and CDR2 SVGIG (reference sequence). The CDR3 has 15 residues. In nucleotides, the CDR3 is TGTGCCTGGACTTTAAGCCCTAGCCCTTACAATGAGCAGTTCTTC. This encodes CAWTLSPSPYNEQFF.

This chain uses TRBV24-1 with TRBJ2-7; D is ambiguous. Germline V lookup: CDR1 KGHDR, CDR2 SFDVKD. The CDR3 runs to 18 residues. V was trimmed by 6 bases and J by 0 bases, leaving 23 bases between them. DNA for the CDR3: TGTGCCACCAGTCCCACCTCCGTTGACGGCCTAAGCTCCTACGAGCAGTACTTC. As protein: CATSPTSVDGLSSYEQYF.

The chain has TRBV7-2 and TRBJ2-7, with unresolved D. The V end lost 1 base, the J end lost 2 bases, and 12 bases lay between the germline ends. The CDR3 covers 15 residues. Germline CDR1 reads SGHTA; CDR2 reads FQGNSA. The CDR3 DNA is TGTGCCAGCAGCTTAGGTGCGGCAGTCACCTACGAGCAGTACTTC. Translating gives CASSLGAAVTYEQYF.

The CDR3 sequence is CASRSSGGDEQYF. The CDR3 DNA reads as TGTGCCAGCAGGTCAAGCGGGGGGGATGAGCAGTACTTC. The chain uses TRBV7-2 and TRBJ2-7, with 10 nucleotides matching TRBD2. The CDR3 has 13 amino acids. Per the germline V gene, CDR1 is SGHTA and CDR2 is FQGNSA. The junction had 6 bases not matched to a gene; V was cut back by 6 bases and J by 7 bases.

The sample holds a few counts of this clonotype. The chain carries TRBV5-1 and TRBJ2-2; D may correspond to TRBD1 or TRBD2 (5 bases each). The CDR3 contains 17 residues. The V gene lost 2 bases and the J gene lost 5 bases, with 19 bases spanning the gap. CDR1 and CDR2 from the germline V gene are SGHRS and YFSETQ. CDR3 loop: CASSFMAGTIGTGELFF. The CDR3 nucleotides are TGCGCCAGCAGCTTTATGGCAGGGACGATTGGAACCGGGGAGCTGTTTTTT.

The V call is TRBV29-1, the J call TRBJ2-1; D call uncertain. Germline V CDR1 and CDR2: SQVTM, ANQGSEA. The CDR3 runs 13 residues. V lost 3 bases and J lost 7, with 13 bases in between. CDR3 DNA: TGCAGCGTTGATGACGTAGATGTGAATGAGCAGTTCTTC. This translates into CSVDDVDVNEQFF.

The chain recombines TRBV10-1 with TRBJ2-1, with D maybe TRBD1 (5 bases). Trimming cost V 5 bases and J 5 bases, with 16 bases left between them. The CDR3 consists of 15 residues. Germline assignment: CDR1 WNHNN and CDR2 SYGVQD (reference sequence). As DNA, the CDR3 is TGCGCCAGCAGTTCATATAGCCAACAGGACAATGAGCAGTTCTTC. This codes for CASSSYSQQDNEQFF.

This clonotype turned up a few times. V and J are TRBV10-3 and TRBJ2-7; the D is unclear. This CDR3 comprises 11 residues. CDR1 and CDR2 from the germline V gene are ENHRY and SYGVKD. The V and J ends lost 8 bases and 4 bases respectively, with 9 bases between them. Here the CDR3 DNA reads TGTGCCATCGCCGGTTCTTACGAGCAGTACTTC. Translation: CAIAGSYEQYF.

This chain connects TRBV7-6 to TRBJ1-2, with D uncertain. Trimming stripped 1 base from V and 8 bases from J, with 14 bases between. CDR1 SGHVS and CDR2 FNYEAQ come from the germline V gene. The CDR3 runs to 14 residues. The CDR3 nucleotides read TGTGCCAGCAGCTTAGACAGTGGCGCGTGGGGCTACACCTTC. Its translation: CASSLDSGAWGYTF.

The V call is TRBV20-1, the J call TRBJ2-7; no firm D call. V lost 6 bases, J lost 2 bases, and 8 bases lay in between. The CDR3 contains 11 residues. The germline gives CDR1 DFQATT, CDR2 SNEGSKA (reference sequence). In nucleotides, the CDR3 is TGCAGTGCCCTGGTACCCTACGAGCAGTACTTC. This sequence encodes CSALVPYEQYF.

This chain joins TRBV2 and TRBJ2-3; D possibly corresponds to TRBD2 (5 bases). Germline lookup yields CDR1 SNHLY and CDR2 FYNNEI. The ends were cut back, 4 bases at V and 4 bases at J, with 15 bases in the middle. The CDR3 totals 15 residues. The CDR3 DNA reads TGTGCCAGCAGTGGGGCTAGATCGGGGTCAGATACGCAGTATTTT. Translating it yields CASSGARSGSDTQYF.

This clonotype was observed a few times. This chain connects TRBV7-9 to TRBJ2-1; D ambiguous. Germline lookup yields CDR1 SEHNR and CDR2 FQNEAQ (reference sequence). The CDR3 has 13 residues. V lost 4 bases and J lost 12, with 16 bases in between. The CDR3, as DNA: TGTGCCAGCAGCTATACCGGTCAGTCGGTGCAGTTCTTC. Translating gives CASSYTGQSVQFF. Looking up the rest from reference TRBV7-9 and TRBJ2-1 gives the full variable domain: DTGVSQNPRHKITKRGQNVTFRCDPISEHNRLYWYRQTLGQGPEFLTYFQNEAQLEKSRLLSDRFSAERPKGSFSTLEIQRTEQGDSAMYLCASSYTGQSVQFFGPGTRLTVL.

The table lists this clonotype with a few counts. The chain is built from TRBV7-8 and TRBJ2-5, with a tentative D call TRBD1 (5 bases). The ends were cut back, 5 bases at V and 5 bases at J, with 21 bases in the middle. The germline V gene has CDR1 SGHVS and CDR2 FQNEAQ. The CDR3 loop spans 16 amino acids. CDR3 nucleotide sequence: TGTGCCAGCAGCCCTCGTCCTACAGGTTATCGGGAGACCCAGTACTTC. Protein: CASSPRPTGYRETQYF.

The chain combines TRBV19 with TRBJ2-7; D is uncertain. The CDR3 sequence is 14 residues long. V dropped 7 bases and J dropped 1 base, with 14 bases sitting between them. From germline, CDR1 is LNHDA and CDR2 SQIVND (reference sequence). The CDR3 DNA reads as TGTGCCAGTACGCCAGGCAGCTGGTCCTACGAGCAGTACTTC. Translated, it gives CASTPGSWSYEQYF.

The CDR3 protein is CASTANDLNTEAFF. The CDR3 bases are TGCGCCAGCACCGCGAATGACCTGAACACTGAAGCTTTCTTT. The chain couples TRBV5-1 to TRBJ1-1, with D unclear. CDR1 is SGHRS, CDR2 YFSETQ, per germline. The CDR3 is 14 residues long. The ends were cut back, 6 bases at V and 0 bases at J, with 12 bases in the middle.

This chain links TRBV15 with TRBJ2-3; no firm D call. The V gene lost 5 bases and the J gene lost 2 bases, with 8 bases spanning the gap. The CDR3 sequence is 13 residues long. Germline loops: CDR1 LNHNV, CDR2 YYDKDF (reference sequence). CDR3 residues: CATSGLYTDTQYF. CDR3 DNA sequence: TGTGCCACCAGCGGTTTATACACAGATACGCAGTATTTT.

This clonotype was picked up a small number of times. The genes are TRBV5-5 and TRBJ2-1; D is perhaps TRBD1 or TRBD2 (6 bases each). The ends were cut back, 3 bases at V and 7 bases at J, with 8 bases in the middle. This CDR3 spans 12 amino acids. Germline CDR1 SGHKS, CDR2 YYEKEE (reference sequence). The CDR3 spells CASSWGANEQFF. CDR3 sequence (DNA): TGTGCCAGCAGCTGGGGGGCTAATGAGCAGTTCTTC.